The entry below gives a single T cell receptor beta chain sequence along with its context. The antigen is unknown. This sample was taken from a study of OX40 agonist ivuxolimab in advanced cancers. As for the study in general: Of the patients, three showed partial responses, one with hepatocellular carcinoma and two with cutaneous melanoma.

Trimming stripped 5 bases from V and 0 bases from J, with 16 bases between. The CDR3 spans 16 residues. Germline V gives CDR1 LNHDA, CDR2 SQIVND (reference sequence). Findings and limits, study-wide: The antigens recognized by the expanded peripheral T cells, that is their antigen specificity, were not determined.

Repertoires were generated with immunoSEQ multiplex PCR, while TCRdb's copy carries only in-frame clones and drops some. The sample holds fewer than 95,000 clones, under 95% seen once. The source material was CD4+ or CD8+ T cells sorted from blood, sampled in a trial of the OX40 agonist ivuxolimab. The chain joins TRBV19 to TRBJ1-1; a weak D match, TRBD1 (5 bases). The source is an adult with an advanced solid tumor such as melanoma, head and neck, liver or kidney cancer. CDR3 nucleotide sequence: TGTGCCAGTAGTCGCGGACACGATAGCATGAACACTGAAGCTTTCTTT. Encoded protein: CASSRGHDSMNTEAFF.